A selection of T cell receptor beta chains follows, all from one sample in a study of vaccination and CD4 T cells after COVID-19. TCRdb redid the calling of the PCR reads with MiXCR, one entry per CDR3 protein. The sample contains under 20,000 distinct CDR3 sequences, under 45% of which appear only once. Their cognate antigens are unknown. The sample here was CD4+ T cells from blood, cultured in vitro, taken before SARS-CoV-2 vaccination. The receptor source for this set is a human donor who had recovered from COVID-19. Each CDR3 is given with its conserved first and last residue. Fields, in order: D gene, J gene, V gene, clone size, CDR3 protein, CDR3 DNA. A D gene is named only where the DNA matches it firmly. The listing skips clone size in some rows; elsewhere it reads once, few, many or a size class.

>.|TRBJ2-5|TRBV20-1|few
CSASVRLQETQYF
TGCAGTGCTAGTGTCAGGCTTCAAGAGACCCAGTACTTC
>TRBD1|TRBJ1-1|TRBV7-9|.
CASSLQGAGNTEAFF
TGTGCCAGCAGCCTTCAGGGGGCCGGGAACACTGAAGCTTTCTTT
>.|TRBJ1-5|TRBV15|.
CATSRGMAGNQPQHF
TGTGCCACCAGCAGAGGTATGGCAGGGAATCAGCCCCAGCATTTT
>.|TRBJ2-2|TRBV19|.
CASGRGANTGELFF
TGTGCCAGCGGACGCGGAGCGAACACCGGGGAGCTGTTTTTT
>TRBD2|TRBJ2-1|TRBV27|.
CASSLRSGTGNEQFF
TGTGCCAGCAGTCTACGTAGCGGGACTGGTAATGAGCAGTTCTTC
>.|TRBJ2-3|TRBV6-5|.
CASSYSIVRKGSTQYF
TGTGCCAGCAGTTACTCGATCGTTAGGAAGGGCAGCACGCAGTATTTT
>TRBD1|TRBJ1-6|TRBV18|.
CASSSTQGRAADSPLHF
TGTGCCAGCTCATCAACACAGGGGCGCGCGGCGGATTCACCCCTCCACTTT
>.|TRBJ1-2|TRBV12-3/TRBV12-4|.
CASSLAGAPQYGYTF
TGTGCCAGCAGTTTGGCAGGGGCGCCGCAATATGGCTACACCTTC
>.|TRBJ1-1|TRBV27|.
CASSPNQGATEAFF
TGTGCCAGCAGCCCCAACCAGGGAGCAACTGAAGCTTTCTTT
>.|TRBJ1-1|TRBV11-2|few
CASSRGGGEAFF
TGTGCCAGCAGCCGCGGGGGCGGTGAAGCTTTCTTT
>.|TRBJ1-1|TRBV11-2|once
CASSLDRVRFEAFF
TGTGCCAGCAGCTTAGACAGGGTTCGTTTTGAAGCTTTCTTT
>TRBD1|TRBJ1-6|TRBV20-1|few
CSAAVGRGRNSPLHF
TGCAGTGCTGCCGTGGGCAGGGGGCGGAATTCACCCCTCCACTTT
>.|TRBJ1-2|TRBV7-3|.
CASSVRTVWGGGYTF
TGTGCCAGCAGCGTACGGACAGTTTGGGGCGGAGGCTACACCTTC
>.|TRBJ1-2|TRBV21-1|.
CASIKEFPYGYTF
TGTGCCAGCATCAAGGAGTTTCCCTATGGCTACACCTTC
>.|TRBJ2-3|TRBV2|.
CASSEGRGRTDTQYF
TGTGCCAGCAGTGAAGGACGAGGGAGGACAGATACGCAGTATTTT